This T cell receptor (beta chain) was captured by sequencing in a study of beta chain features in type 1 diabetes. Study context: Sorted cells examined across all samples numbered around 99,000,000. Study results and limitations: The question of HLA type influencing TCRB rearrangement was one that remained unresolved here. Type 1 diabetes patients had moderately but significantly shorter TCRB CDR3s in all four CD4+ subsets. Compared with healthy donors, patients appeared to share more similar naive, central memory and regulatory TCRB repertoires.

Concerning this clone itself: Its antigen is currently unknown.

Every isolated RNA sample was fully reverse transcribed, so sequencing captured expressed TCRB transcripts. The average output of naive, central memory and regulatory T cell samples was 3.6 million or so reads. Method: immunoSEQ multiplex PCR; TCRdb's copy keeps in-frame clones and lacks some. The table lists 95,000 to 150,000 clones, about 17% of them singletons. V lost 4 bases, J lost 1 base, and 14 bases lay in between. Germline V lookup: CDR1 SGDLS, CDR2 YYNGEE. The CDR3 loop spans 15 amino acids. The chain combines TRBV9 with TRBJ1-1; D is ambiguous. The source of this sequence is a man aged 25 to 40 with type 1 diabetes. Material for sequencing was central memory CD4+ T cells from blood. The CDR3 region is CASSINGGSNTEAFF. The CDR3 DNA reads as TGTGCCAGCAGCATCAATGGCGGGTCGAACACTGAAGCTTTCTTT.